These T cell receptor beta chains were read from a single sample in a study of blood T cell repertoires in COVID-19. This table comes from immunoSEQ multiplex PCR, and its TCRdb copy is limited to in-frame clones, with some not included. The table includes under 250,000 clones, about 82% detected once. The specimen was peripheral blood. The receptors shown here come from a woman aged 80 or over with COVID-19, enrolled during active disease. Each CDR3 is given without its conserved first and last residue. Size is omitted from some rows. Given values are once, few, many or a class for expanded clones.

abundance	len	v_gene	j_gene	CDR3aa
.	14	TRBV24-1	TRBJ2-3	ATSDLLAGNTDTQY
.	16	TRBV3-1/TRBV3-2	TRBJ2-3	ASSQDRTSGSPWDTQY
once	14	TRBV10-2	TRBJ1-1	ASSEILGQVGTEAF
few	13	TRBV5-1	TRBJ2-7	ASSLPGLGTNEQY
.	13	TRBV6-6	TRBJ2-7	ASSYSAGNLYEQY
.	10	TRBV5-8	TRBJ2-5	ASSLVRETQY
once	13	TRBV9	TRBJ1-1	ASSPSRTANTEAF
.	13	TRBV7-2	TRBJ1-6	ASSLVGTGGSPLH
.	11	TRBV4-1	TRBJ1-1	ASSSEQGFKAF
.	15	TRBV4-2	TRBJ2-5	ASSQEGGRGVQETQY
.	14	TRBV28	TRBJ1-1	ASSLSNDRGDTEAF
.	12	TRBV18	TRBJ1-1	ASAPGVGVTEAF
.	14	TRBV18	TRBJ2-3	ASSLGVSGGSDTQY
.	11	TRBV11-2	TRBJ1-1	ASSLDPNTEAF
.	13	TRBV7-9	TRBJ1-1	ASSFGGQPNTEAF
.	15	TRBV5-1	TRBJ2-3	ASSLRGDRSSTDTQY
.	11	TRBV11-2	TRBJ1-1	ASSLGGRAEAF
.	14	TRBV5-1	TRBJ1-2	ASSSAQAGGAGGYT
.	11	TRBV7-2	TRBJ1-1	ASSLSMNTEAF
.	13	TRBV9	TRBJ2-3	ASSVWDSGTDTQY
.	15	TRBV25-1	TRBJ2-3	ASSEFRTGTSTDTQY
.	13	TRBV7-2	TRBJ2-3	ASSLDGTSADTQY
once	14	TRBV6-5	TRBJ1-2	ASSYSTSQATAGYT
.	11	TRBV7-2	TRBJ2-1	ASSLDSPGEQF
.	12	TRBV19	TRBJ1-1	ASRTTRDGTEAF
.	15	TRBV3-1/TRBV3-2	TRBJ2-4	ASSQERLILAKNIQY
once	12	TRBV3-1/TRBV3-2	TRBJ2-1	ASSQVLTYNEQF
.	13	TRBV4-3	TRBJ2-7	ASSQGAASGGAQY
.	13	TRBV10-3	TRBJ1-4	AISESWAGDEKLF
.	11	TRBV24-1	TRBJ1-1	ATKGSMNTEAF
.	10	TRBV6-6	TRBJ2-2	ASSPSAGELF
.	14	TRBV27	TRBJ1-1	ASTAPSGGRYTEAF
.	12	TRBV5-1	TRBJ1-1	ASSLWETNTEAF
.	11	TRBV19	TRBJ1-1	ASSTQGGGVAF
.	9	TRBV20-1	TRBJ1-1	SAPYRERAF
.	12	TRBV6-5	TRBJ2-3	ASSTDRAVDTQY
.	11	TRBV10-2	TRBJ2-7	ASSDQGLGEQY
.	14	TRBV28	TRBJ2-5	ASSSGTSGYQETQY
.	13	TRBV3-1/TRBV3-2	TRBJ1-2	ASSQQDVGGNGYT
.	12	TRBV5-1	TRBJ1-5	ASSQGQVGQPQH
.	12	TRBV5-4	TRBJ1-1	ASSSGQGSSEAF
once	10	TRBV29-1	TRBJ2-7	SVKGSSYEQY
.	10	TRBV20-1	TRBJ1-2	SASFQGRGYT
.	13	TRBV7-9	TRBJ1-1	ASSHNLGGNTEAF
few	13	TRBV27	TRBJ2-7	ASSLSSVASYEQY
.	12	TRBV6-2/TRBV6-3	TRBJ2-7	ASSYERGPYEQY
.	12	TRBV10-3	TRBJ1-1	AISKQGRETEAF
.	14	TRBV19	TRBJ2-1	ASSPTSGGSYNEQF
.	10	TRBV7-9	TRBJ2-5	ASSLGPGTQY
.	10	TRBV12-3/TRBV12-4	TRBJ2-7	ASTASSYEQY
once	12	TRBV3-1/TRBV3-2	TRBJ2-3	ASSQGLQENTQY
.	13	TRBV28	TRBJ1-5	ASSSLTGVGRPQH